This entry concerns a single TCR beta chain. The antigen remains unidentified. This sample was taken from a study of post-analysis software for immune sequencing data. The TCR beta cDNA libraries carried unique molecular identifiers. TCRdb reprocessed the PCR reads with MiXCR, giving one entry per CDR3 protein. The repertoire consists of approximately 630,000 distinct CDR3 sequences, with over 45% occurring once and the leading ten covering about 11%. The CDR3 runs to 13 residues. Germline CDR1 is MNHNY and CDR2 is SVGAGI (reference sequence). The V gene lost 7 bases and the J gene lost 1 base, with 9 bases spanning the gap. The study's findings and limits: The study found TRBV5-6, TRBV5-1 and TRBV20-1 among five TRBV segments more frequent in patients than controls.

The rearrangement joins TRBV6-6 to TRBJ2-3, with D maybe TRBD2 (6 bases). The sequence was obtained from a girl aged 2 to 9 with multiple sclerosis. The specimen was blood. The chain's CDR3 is CASMGEGTDTQYF. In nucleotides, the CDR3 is TGTGCCAGCATGGGGGAGGGCACAGATACGCAGTATTTT.